This TCR beta chain is drawn from a study of response to subunit inactivated influenza vaccine. The CDR3 is 12 residues long. V lost 7 bases and J lost 2, with 11 bases in between. Germline loops: CDR1 DFQATT, CDR2 SNEGSKA (reference sequence). The study's findings and limits: Seasonal influenza vaccination, on each occasion, was suggested by the authors to recruit few new T cells.

As to this clonotype: Its antigen is as yet unknown.

TCRdb processed the RT-PCR reads anew with MiXCR; each CDR3 protein has one entry. The sample has under 950,000 distinct CDR3 sequences, around 20% seen once. This TCR derives from a man in his fifties who received an inactivated influenza vaccine. The J gene is TRBJ2-5, the V gene TRBV20-1; tentatively, D is TRBD1 (5 bases). Sequencing used PBMCs from blood, obtained around 5 days after vaccination. DNA of the CDR3: TGCAGTGTTAGGACACGTCAAGAGACCCAGTACTTC. Protein sequence: CSVRTRQETQYF.